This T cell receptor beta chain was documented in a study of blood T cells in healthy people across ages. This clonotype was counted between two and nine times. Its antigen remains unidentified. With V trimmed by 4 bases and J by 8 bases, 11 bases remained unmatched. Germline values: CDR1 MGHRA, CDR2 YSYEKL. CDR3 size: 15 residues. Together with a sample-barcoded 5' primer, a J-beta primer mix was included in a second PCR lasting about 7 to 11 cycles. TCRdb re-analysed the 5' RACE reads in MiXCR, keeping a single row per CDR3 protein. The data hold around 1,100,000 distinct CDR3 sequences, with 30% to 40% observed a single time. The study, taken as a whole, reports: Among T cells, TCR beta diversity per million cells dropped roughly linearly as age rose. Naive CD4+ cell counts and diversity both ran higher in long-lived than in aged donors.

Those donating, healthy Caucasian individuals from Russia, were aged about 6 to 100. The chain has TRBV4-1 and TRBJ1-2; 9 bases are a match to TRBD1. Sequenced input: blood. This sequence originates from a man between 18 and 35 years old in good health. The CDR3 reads CASSPYPGTGYGYTF. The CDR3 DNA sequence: TGCGCCAGCAGCCCGTATCCCGGGACAGGGTACGGCTACACCTTC.